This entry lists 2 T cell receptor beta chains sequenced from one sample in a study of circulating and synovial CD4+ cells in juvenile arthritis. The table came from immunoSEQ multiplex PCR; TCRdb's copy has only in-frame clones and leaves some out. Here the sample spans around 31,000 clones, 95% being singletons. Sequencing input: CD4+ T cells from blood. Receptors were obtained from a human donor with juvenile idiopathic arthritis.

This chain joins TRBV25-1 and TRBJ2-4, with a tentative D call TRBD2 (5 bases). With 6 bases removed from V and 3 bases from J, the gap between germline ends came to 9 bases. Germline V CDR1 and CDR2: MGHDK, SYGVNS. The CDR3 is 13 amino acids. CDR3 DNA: TGTGCCAGCAGACCGAGCGGCAAAAACATTCAGTACTTC. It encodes CASRPSGKNIQYF.

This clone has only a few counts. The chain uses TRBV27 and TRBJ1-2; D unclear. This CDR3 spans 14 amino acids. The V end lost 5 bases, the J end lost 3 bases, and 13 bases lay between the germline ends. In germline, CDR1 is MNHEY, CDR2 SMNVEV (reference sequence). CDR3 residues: CASSPNPGYYGYTF. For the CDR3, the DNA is TGTGCCAGCAGTCCCAATCCCGGGTACTATGGCTACACCTTC.